This entry lists 2 T cell receptor beta chains sequenced from one sample in a study of T cells in Graves' hyperthyroidism and ophthalmopathy. Using RNA transcripts as the source, TCR beta CDR3 regions were amplified. The TCR CDR3 first-round RT-PCR relied on the HTBI primer set. In TCRdb, the multiplex PCR reads were re-called with MiXCR into one record per CDR3 protein. Here the sample spans 300,000 to 400,000 distinct CDR3 sequences, more than 11% being singletons. Specimen: blood. Receptors were obtained from a woman between 55 and 75 years old with Graves' hyperthyroidism.

This clonotype was recorded many times. The chain joins TRBV12-3 or TRBV12-4 to TRBJ2-7; 10 nucleotides agree with TRBD1. The CDR3 extends over 15 amino acids. Trimming at V came to 5 bases and at J to 2 bases, leaving 6 bases not matched to a gene. This chain's CDR3 is CASSPGDRGAYEQYF. DNA for the CDR3: TGTGCCAGCAGTCCTGGGGACAGGGGAGCCTACGAGCAGTACTTC.

The genes are TRBV6-2 or TRBV6-3 and TRBJ2-7, with 8 bases lining up with TRBD1. V was pared by 6 bases and J by 1 base, with 5 bases of the junction left unmatched. The germline CDR1 and CDR2 sequences are MNHEY and SVGEGT. The CDR3 spans 14 residues. This CDR3 is CASRATGASYEQYF. The CDR3 nucleotides read TGTGCCAGCAGAGCGACAGGGGCTTCCTACGAGCAGTACTTC.